The clone carrying this TCR beta chain appeared a few times. Its antigen is still unknown. This sample was taken from a study of blood T cells in healthy people across ages. General study findings and limits: Among long-lived donors, naive CD4+ cells were more numerous and diversity higher than in aged donors.

Extraction yielded at least 6 micrograms of total RNA per sample. Together with a sample-barcoded 5' primer, a J-beta primer mix was included in a second PCR lasting roughly 7 to 11 cycles. TCRdb used MiXCR to reprocess the 5' RACE reads, holding one entry per CDR3 protein. This repertoire shows 760,000 or so distinct CDR3 sequences, around a quarter found once; its top ten account for 9% to 9.5%. V dropped 4 bases and J dropped 7; count of bases not matched to a gene: 6. Germline CDR1 reads SGHRS; CDR2 reads YFSETQ. The CDR3 sequence is 13 residues long. This sample was also put to use in a study of T cells of mothers and their children. That investigation notes: Within related and unrelated pairs, thymic selection shapes TCR recombination output in a similar way.

Sequencing was carried out using blood. The clonotype was recovered from a boy between 10 and 17 years old in good health. The rearrangement uses TRBV5-1 and TRBJ2-7; 9 positions match TRBD2. The CDR3 coding sequence is TGCGCCAGCAGCACTGGACTAGCGTGGGAGCAGTACTTC. Its translation is CASSTGLAWEQYF.